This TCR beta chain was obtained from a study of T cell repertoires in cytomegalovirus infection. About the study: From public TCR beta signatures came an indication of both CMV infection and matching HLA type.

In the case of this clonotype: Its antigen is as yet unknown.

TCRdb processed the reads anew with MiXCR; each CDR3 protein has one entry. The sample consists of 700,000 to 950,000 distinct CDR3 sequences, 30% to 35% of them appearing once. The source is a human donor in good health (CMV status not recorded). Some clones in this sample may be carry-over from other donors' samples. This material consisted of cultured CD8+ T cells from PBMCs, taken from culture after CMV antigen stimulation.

The CDR3 coding sequence is TGTGCCAGCAGTTACGGGACAGGGGACGGCTATGGCTACACCTTC. It translates to CASSYGTGDGYGYTF. The gene calls are TRBV6-5 and TRBJ1-2; 10 bases align to TRBD1. The germline CDR1 and CDR2 sequences are MNHEY and SVGAGI. The trim removed 2 bases at V and 4 bases at J, leaving 4 bases unmatched. The CDR3 is made up of 15 amino acids.